Listed here are 28 T cell receptor beta chains from one sample, sequenced in a study of identical twins. Each CDR3 protein gets one entry after TCRdb re-called the 5' RACE reads with MiXCR. This table has under 300,000 distinct CDR3 sequences, 6.5% to 8% appearing once. The same specimen was also included in a second study, on T cells expressing NK-cell markers.

Input material: CD8+ T cells sorted from blood. Source of these receptors: a woman aged 18-29 years in good health.

This clonotype was seen ten or more times. The genes are TRBV7-2 and TRBJ2-7; no clear D. Germline V gene data show CDR1 as SGHTA and CDR2 as FQGNSA. V gave up 0 bases and J gave up 7 bases, with 4 bases separating them. The CDR3 is 11 residues long. CDR3 nucleotides: TGTGCCAGCAGCTTAGCGAATGAGCAGTACTTC. As protein: CASSLANEQYF.

The CDR3 here is CASSPGTASLHEQYF. CDR3 coding DNA: TGTGCCAGCAGCCCCGGGACAGCCTCGCTCCACGAGCAGTACTTC. This rearrangement joins TRBV5-6 to TRBJ2-7; TRBD1 agrees at 7 bases. The germline V gene encodes CDR1 SGHDT and CDR2 YYEEEE. The CDR3 is 15 amino acids. V was pared by 4 bases and J by 5 bases, with 12 bases of the junction left unmatched.

The chain employs TRBV19 and TRBJ2-5; TRBD2 matches 7 bases. Germline CDR1 is LNHDA and CDR2 is SQIVND (reference sequence). The CDR3 spans 16 residues. After removal of 5 bases from V and 5 bases from J, the junction contained 14 bases not matched to a gene. CDR3 DNA: TGTGCCAGTAGTCATAGGCGGGAGACGGAGATGGAGACCCAGTACTTC. This translates into CASSHRRETEMETQYF.

This clonotype occurred many times. V and J are TRBV6-1 and TRBJ1-3, with D perhaps matching TRBD1 (5 bases). The CDR3 extends over 16 amino acids. The germline V and J ends were trimmed by 5 bases and 0 bases, with 14 bases remaining between them. From germline, CDR1 is MNHNS and CDR2 SASEGT. The CDR3 reads CASSQFRVPSGNTIYF. CDR3 coding DNA: TGTGCCAGCAGTCAGTTCAGGGTCCCCTCTGGAAACACCATATATTTT.

J is TRBJ2-6 and V is TRBV9; no reliable D call. The germline CDR1 and CDR2 sequences are SGDLS and YYNGEE. The CDR3 loop spans 18 amino acids. V lost 0 bases, J lost 3 bases, and 16 bases lay in between. The CDR3 bases are TGTGCCAGCAGCGTAGCTCCAGTCGGCAGCGTTGGGGCCAACGTCCTGACTTTC. Its translation is CASSVAPVGSVGANVLTF.

The chain has TRBV11-2 and TRBJ2-3, with 10 bases lining up with TRBD2. The germline V gene has CDR1 SGHAT and CDR2 FQNNGV. CDR3 length: 16 amino acids. J was trimmed by 3 bases and V by 4 bases; bases with no gene match: 7. The CDR3 region is CASSSAGGPGTDTQYF. CDR3 DNA: TGTGCCAGCAGCTCAGCGGGAGGGCCGGGTACAGATACGCAGTATTTT.

This clonotype was detected only a few times. The chain employs TRBV27 and TRBJ2-5, with D possibly called TRBD1 or TRBD2 (5 bases each). V lost 6 bases and J lost 4, with 12 bases in between. This CDR3 has 13 residues. Per germline, CDR1 MNHEY and CDR2 SMNVEV (reference sequence). The CDR3 loop is CASRGDLRETQYF. The CDR3 DNA reads TGTGCCAGCAGGGGGGACCTAAGAGAGACCCAGTACTTC.

This clonotype was seen a handful of times. The CDR3 DNA reads TGCAGTGGTTTAGAAGTAGTGGTCTACAATGAGCAGTTCTTC. Its translation is CSGLEVVVYNEQFF. The chain combines TRBV20-1 with TRBJ2-1; D gene uncertain. V shed 7 bases and J shed 3 bases, with 16 bases lying between them. The CDR3 covers 14 residues. CDR1 and CDR2 from the germline V gene are DFQATT and SNEGSKA (reference sequence).

In this sample, this clonotype turned up a few times. The V call is TRBV6-1, the J call TRBJ1-1; a possible D gene is TRBD1 (5 bases). V lost 6 bases and J 3 bases, leaving 14 bases between the germline ends. CDR3 length: 14 amino acids. CDR1 is MNHNS and CDR2 is SASEGT in the germline V gene. In DNA form, the CDR3 reads TGTGCCAGCAGCTCGTGGGGGGGAGACACTGAAGCTTTCTTT. Translating gives CASSSWGGDTEAFF.

This chain connects TRBV9 to TRBJ2-5, with D possibly being TRBD1 (6 bases). Trimming stripped 3 bases from V and 1 base from J, with 13 bases between. The CDR3 is 15 amino acids. Germline CDR1 and CDR2: SGDLS and YYNGEE. CDR3 coding DNA: TGTGCCAGCAGCGCTAACAGGGTTTCCCAAGAGACCCAGTACTTC. Translation gives CASSANRVSQETQYF.

This clonotype has at least ten counts. This rearrangement joins TRBV7-6 to TRBJ2-5; weak D call: TRBD2 (5 bases). Trimming shortened V by 5 bases and J by 2 bases, and 9 bases separated the two germline ends. The CDR3 spans 13 residues. CDR1 and CDR2 from the germline V gene are SGHVS and FNYEAQ. CDR3 amino acids: CASSLWEQETQYF. The CDR3 nucleotides are TGTGCCAGCAGCCTCTGGGAGCAAGAGACCCAGTACTTC.

This clonotype has a handful of counts. The J gene is TRBJ1-4, the V gene TRBV20-1, with 10 bases matching TRBD1. Germline-derived CDR1 and CDR2 are DFQATT and SNEGSKA (reference sequence). The V and J ends lost 2 bases and 8 bases, in that order; junction bases with no gene match: 11. The CDR3 spans 16 residues. The CDR3 DNA reads as TGCAGTGCTAGACCGGGACAGGGGCCCTTTTGGGAAAAACTGTTTTTT. Encoded protein: CSARPGQGPFWEKLFF.

The chain employs TRBV7-2 and TRBJ2-7; the match to TRBD2 covers 10 bases. The trim removed 2 bases at V and 1 base at J, leaving 8 bases unmatched. CDR1 and CDR2 from the germline V gene are SGHTA and FQGNSA. CDR3 length: 17 amino acids. CDR3 amino acids: CASSLMALAGASYEQYF. CDR3 nucleotide sequence: TGTGCCAGCAGCTTAATGGCCCTAGCGGGGGCATCCTACGAGCAGTACTTC.

This clonotype appeared many times. The V gene is TRBV5-1, the J gene TRBJ2-7, with TRBD1 as a possible D gene (5 bases). V was shortened by 4 bases and J by 5 bases, with 16 bases between the two germline ends. The CDR3 has 14 amino acids. From germline, CDR1 is SGHRS and CDR2 YFSETQ. CDR3 protein: CASSPLPGHHEQYF. CDR3 coding DNA: TGCGCCAGCAGCCCCCTCCCAGGGCACCACGAGCAGTACTTC.

The table lists this clonotype with a few counts. The V call is TRBV4-1, the J call TRBJ1-1; D remains unclear. Germline CDR1 reads MGHRA; CDR2 reads YSYEKL. V gave up 6 bases and J gave up 1 base, with 15 bases separating them. The CDR3 runs to 15 residues. CDR3 residues: CASRTTQTANTEAFF. The CDR3, as DNA: TGCGCCAGCAGAACAACCCAAACTGCGAACACTGAAGCTTTCTTT.

This clonotype was counted many times. The chain combines TRBV27 with TRBJ1-2; D possibly corresponds to TRBD1 (5 bases). The CDR3 is 12 amino acids. The V gene lost 8 bases and the J gene lost 4 bases, with 11 bases spanning the gap. Germline values: CDR1 MNHEY, CDR2 SMNVEV (reference sequence). CDR3 amino acids: CASGGVGYGYTF. The CDR3 coding sequence is TGTGCCAGCGGAGGGGTCGGCTATGGCTACACCTTC.

This chain connects TRBV6-6 to TRBJ1-1, with D unclear. The V gene lost 7 bases and the J gene lost 8 bases, with 14 bases spanning the gap. Germline CDR1 reads MNHNY; CDR2 reads SVGAGI (reference sequence). CDR3 length: 12 amino acids. The CDR3 sequence: CASMDPGREAFF. DNA for the CDR3: TGTGCCAGCATGGATCCCGGGAGGGAAGCTTTCTTT.

This clonotype has a count of ten or more. The genes are TRBV5-1 and TRBJ2-1, with 9 bases matching TRBD2. Losses at the gene ends were 2 bases for V and 4 bases for J; bases not matched to a gene: 7. This CDR3 region has 16 residues. Per germline, CDR1 SGHRS and CDR2 YFSETQ. This CDR3 reads CASSFRSSGGYNEQFF. The CDR3 bases are TGCGCCAGCAGCTTTCGTTCGAGCGGGGGGTACAATGAGCAGTTCTTC.

This clonotype was recorded at least ten times. The chain employs TRBV10-3 and TRBJ2-2; 15 bases match TRBD2. V lost 3 bases and J lost 5; bases outside the gene matches: 7. Germline loops: CDR1 ENHRY, CDR2 SYGVKD. CDR3 length: 18 residues. In DNA form, the CDR3 reads TGTGCCATCAGTGACGGACTAGCGGGAGGGCCGAGGACCGGGGAGCTGTTTTTT. The encoded protein is CAISDGLAGGPRTGELFF.

The rearrangement joins TRBV14 to TRBJ2-1; 9 positions agree with TRBD2. The V segment lost 3 bases and the J segment 7 bases; nucleotides outside the gene matches: 4. The CDR3 sequence is 14 residues long. Looked up from germline, CDR1 is SGHDN and CDR2 is FVKESK. The CDR3 DNA is TGTGCCAGCAGCCACGCGGGAGGGCTGAATGAGCAGTTCTTC. It translates to CASSHAGGLNEQFF.

This chain joins TRBV7-9 and TRBJ2-1; TRBD2 matches 7 bases. Germline CDR1 SEHNR, CDR2 FQNEAQ (reference sequence). Trimming took 10 bases from V and 1 from J; bases not matched to a gene: 4. CDR3 length equals 13 residues. CDR3 amino acids: CAIGRESYNEQFF. The CDR3 DNA sequence: TGTGCCATCGGGCGGGAGTCCTACAATGAGCAGTTCTTC.

This clonotype showed up many times. This chain uses TRBV5-1 with TRBJ2-7; 10 positions match TRBD1. The CDR3 runs to 15 residues. V lost 3 bases and J lost 4; bases outside the gene matches: 7. The V gene's germline CDR1 is SGHRS and CDR2 YFSETQ. CDR3 DNA: TGCGCCAGCAGCTGGGTGACAGGGGGCGCGTACGAGCAGTACTTC. Its protein is CASSWVTGGAYEQYF.

This clonotype was seen more than once but under ten times. The DNA for the CDR3 is TGTGCCAGCAGTCAGGGGGGTCGGGAAAAACTGTTTTTT. Translated, it gives CASSQGGREKLFF. The genes are TRBV12-3 or TRBV12-4 and TRBJ1-4, with TRBD1 identical over 7 bases. V shed 5 bases, J shed 8 bases, and the junction held 5 bases outside the gene matches. This CDR3 contains 13 residues.

This clonotype appeared many times. The gene calls are TRBV5-5 and TRBJ2-1, with a possible D match to TRBD1 (5 bases). The length of the CDR3 is 15 residues. The V end was cut by 3 bases, the J end by 0 bases, with 10 bases between. CDR1 is SGHKS and CDR2 is YYEKEE in the germline V gene (reference sequence). CDR3 region: CASSSYRSSYNEQFF. In DNA form, the CDR3 reads TGTGCCAGCAGCTCATACAGGAGCTCCTACAATGAGCAGTTCTTC.

The chain recombines TRBV7-6 with TRBJ2-1; 10 bases map to TRBD2. Unmatched junction bases numbered 6, after V lost 3 bases and J lost 4 bases. The germline gives CDR1 SGHVS, CDR2 FNYEAQ. The CDR3 runs 16 residues. In nucleotides, the CDR3 is TGTGCCAGCAGCTTGAGAGGGACTAGCGAGTACAATGAGCAGTTCTTC. Residues: CASSLRGTSEYNEQFF.

This clonotype was counted ten times or more. The junction differs from germline at one of its ends, possibly a read error. This chain links TRBV12-3 or TRBV12-4 with TRBJ2-5; 12 nucleotides align to TRBD2. This CDR3 contains 12 residues. The CDR3 DNA reads as TGTGCCAGCAGACGTACTAGCGGGGGGAAAAACTTC. Translating it yields CASRRTSGGKNF.

This clonotype was counted ten times or more. CDR3 amino acids: CATTRDQETQYF. CDR3 in DNA: TGTGCCACTACCAGGGACCAAGAGACCCAGTACTTC. This chain connects TRBV7-9 to TRBJ2-5; D might be TRBD1 (5 bases). This CDR3 spans 12 amino acids. In germline, CDR1 is SEHNR, CDR2 FQNEAQ (reference sequence). Trimming took off 10 bases at V and 0 bases at J, with 9 bases between the two ends.

This clonotype was found many times. The chain couples TRBV27 to TRBJ2-1; D is perhaps TRBD2 (6 bases). Germline lookup yields CDR1 MNHEY and CDR2 SMNVEV (reference sequence). The CDR3 runs to 15 residues. V was clipped by 7 bases and J by 1 base, with 14 bases between them. In DNA, the CDR3 is TGTGCCAGCACTCCTCTGGAGGGTTCCTACAATGAGCAGTTCTTC. This sequence encodes CASTPLEGSYNEQFF.